A selection of T cell receptor beta chains follows, all from one sample in a study of cytomegalovirus exposure and HLA in healthy donors. Only in-frame clones appear in the TCRdb table, and some are missing; sequencing was by immunoSEQ multiplex PCR. The table lists 100,000 to 150,000 clones, nearly 85% of them singletons. The sequenced sample consisted of PBMCs. These receptor sequences come from a boy between 10 and 17 years old in good health and CMV-seronegative. The CDR3 runs from the conserved cysteine through the conserved F or W. D genes are given only for firm matches. Size values are once, few and many counts, or a class for expanded clones, and some rows have none.

v_call	j_call	d_call	clone_size	cdr3_aa	cdr3_nt
TRBV6-1	TRBJ1-1	TRBD1	once	CASTLDRVNTEAFF	TGTGCCAGCACCTTAGACAGGGTGAACACTGAAGCTTTCTTT
TRBV7-9	TRBJ2-1	TRBD2	.	CASKGAGGSYNEQFF	TGTGCCAGCAAGGGAGCGGGAGGCTCCTACAATGAGCAGTTCTTC
TRBV6-1	TRBJ1-1	.	.	CASRRTLMNTEAFF	TGTGCCAGCAGGAGGACACTAATGAACACTGAAGCTTTCTTT
TRBV5-1	TRBJ1-2	.	.	CASSPNEGYGYTF	TGCGCCAGCAGCCCAAACGAGGGATATGGCTACACCTTC
TRBV6-1	TRBJ2-2	TRBD1	.	CASSETGGATGELFF	TGTGCCAGCAGTGAGACAGGGGGCGCGACCGGGGAGCTGTTTTTT
TRBV5-1	TRBJ2-3	.	.	CASSLAREQDTQYF	TGCGCCAGCAGCTTGGCCCGGGAACAAGATACGCAGTATTTT
TRBV29-1	TRBJ2-7	TRBD1	few	CSVATGGPYEQYF	TGCAGCGTAGCGACAGGGGGACCCTACGAGCAGTACTTC
TRBV10-3	TRBJ2-7	.	once	CAISDQRSEQYF	TGTGCCATCAGTGACCAGAGGAGCGAGCAGTACTTC
TRBV7-6	TRBJ2-1	TRBD2	.	CASSPDSGRAVYEQFF	TGTGCCAGCAGCCCCGATAGCGGGAGGGCCGTCTATGAGCAGTTCTTC
TRBV28	TRBJ1-1	TRBD1	.	CASSLHGTGNTEAFF	TGTGCCAGCAGTTTACACGGGACAGGGAACACTGAAGCTTTCTTT
TRBV9	TRBJ1-1	TRBD1	.	CASSERDRVVSEAFF	TGTGCCAGCAGCGAACGGGACAGGGTAGTTTCTGAAGCTTTCTTT
TRBV6-1	TRBJ1-2	.	.	CASSPALGGHGYTF	TGTGCCAGCAGCCCTGCACTGGGGGGTCACGGCTACACCTTC
TRBV2	TRBJ1-5	.	.	CASSIPGGGWSNQPQHF	TGTGCCAGCAGCATCCCTGGGGGGGGCTGGAGCAATCAGCCCCAGCATTTT
TRBV7-9	TRBJ2-7	TRBD2	.	CASSSALRLAGEGEYEQYF	TGTGCCAGCAGCTCCGCCCTGAGGCTAGCGGGAGAAGGGGAATACGAGCAGTACTTC
TRBV7-9	TRBJ2-3	.	.	CAARTESTDTQYF	TGTGCCGCGAGAACAGAGAGCACAGATACGCAGTATTTT
TRBV27	TRBJ2-2	.	.	CASSLYSGSGGNTGELFF	TGTGCCAGCAGTTTATACTCAGGTAGCGGAGGGAACACCGGGGAGCTGTTTTTT
TRBV13	TRBJ2-5	TRBD1	.	CASSDRRDRVALGGETQYF	TGTGCCAGCAGCGATCGCCGGGACAGGGTGGCCCTGGGGGGAGAGACCCAGTACTTC
TRBV27	TRBJ1-5	TRBD1	few	CASSPGQGIRGSNQPQHF	TGTGCCAGCAGTCCCGGACAGGGGATACGCGGCAGCAATCAGCCCCAGCATTTT
TRBV7-9	TRBJ1-1	.	once	CASSLEGWDMNTEAFF	TGTGCCAGCAGCTTAGAGGGGTGGGACATGAACACTGAAGCTTTCTTT
TRBV18	TRBJ1-2	TRBD1	.	CASAWDSNYGYTF	TGTGCCAGCGCATGGGACAGTAACTATGGCTACACCTTC
TRBV5-1	TRBJ1-2	TRBD1	.	CASSLAAIGQGAANYGYTF	TGCGCCAGCAGCTTGGCCGCTATCGGACAGGGGGCGGCTAACTATGGCTACACCTTC
TRBV4-3	TRBJ2-6	.	.	CASSQRHIFSGANVLTF	TGCGCCAGCAGCCAGAGACATATCTTCTCTGGGGCCAACGTCCTGACTTTC
TRBV5-1	TRBJ2-7	TRBD1	.	CASSPGQGRSQFYEQYF	TGCGCCAGCAGCCCCGGACAGGGAAGAAGTCAATTCTACGAGCAGTACTTC
TRBV30	TRBJ1-4	.	.	CAWRQGYEKLFF	TGTGCCTGGAGACAGGGATATGAAAAACTGTTTTTT
TRBV7-2	TRBJ2-5	TRBD2	.	CASSPRLAGEILETQYF	TGTGCCAGCAGCCCCCGACTAGCGGGAGAAATTCTCGAGACCCAGTACTTC
TRBV15	TRBJ1-2	.	.	CATSRDLWTPGASNYGYTF	TGTGCCACCAGCAGAGATCTCTGGACGCCAGGGGCTTCTAACTATGGCTACACCTTC
TRBV6-1	TRBJ1-5	.	few	CASLSGRAQHF	TGTGCCAGCCTTTCAGGAAGAGCCCAGCATTTT
TRBV6-6	TRBJ1-1	.	once	CASSYSPGDGAFF	TGTGCCAGCAGTTACTCACCCGGGGATGGAGCTTTCTTT
TRBV4-3	TRBJ2-7	.	.	CASSQGGGGYEQYF	TGCGCCAGCAGCCAAGGGGGAGGGGGCTACGAGCAGTACTTC
TRBV30	TRBJ1-1	TRBD1	.	CVWSEGTGNTEAFF	TGTGTCTGGAGTGAAGGGACAGGGAACACTGAAGCTTTCTTT
TRBV15	TRBJ1-4	.	.	CATSRTKDSNEKLFF	TGTGCCACCAGCAGAACAAAGGACAGTAATGAAAAACTGTTTTTT
TRBV5-1	TRBJ2-5	.	.	CASSLQGHQETQYF	TGCGCCAGCAGCTTGCAGGGGCACCAAGAGACCCAGTACTTC
TRBV30	TRBJ1-1	.	.	CAWQGHPNTEAFF	TGTGCCTGGCAGGGACACCCGAACACTGAAGCTTTCTTT
TRBV2	TRBJ2-5	.	few	CASTREQETQYF	TGTGCCAGCACGAGGGAACAAGAGACCCAGTACTTC
TRBV25-1	TRBJ2-7	TRBD2	.	CASSDGGLVSYEQYF	TGTGCCAGCAGTGATGGGGGACTAGTCTCCTACGAGCAGTACTTC
TRBV7-2	TRBJ2-7	.	.	CASSRLEEDYEQYF	TGTGCCAGCAGCCGACTAGAGGAGGATTACGAGCAGTACTTC
TRBV14	TRBJ2-7	.	.	CASSRASSHYEQYF	TGTGCCAGCAGCCGGGCTAGCTCACACTACGAGCAGTACTTC
TRBV19	TRBJ1-1	TRBD1	few	CANRGQGNRGAEAFF	TGTGCCAACCGAGGACAGGGGAATAGAGGAGCTGAAGCTTTCTTT
TRBV7-8	TRBJ2-1	TRBD2	.	CASSIWTSGNEQFF	TGTGCCAGCAGCATCTGGACTAGCGGGAATGAGCAGTTCTTC
TRBV7-8	TRBJ2-5	TRBD2	.	CASSLEASGRKTQYF	TGTGCCAGCAGCTTAGAGGCTAGCGGGAGAAAGACCCAGTACTTC
TRBV9	TRBJ2-5	TRBD2	.	CASSVEREGRETQYF	TGTGCCAGCAGCGTAGAACGGGAGGGCCGAGAGACCCAGTACTTC
TRBV6-5	TRBJ1-1	TRBD1	.	CASSYKRQGPSTEAFF	TGTGCCAGCAGTTACAAAAGACAGGGACCATCCACTGAAGCTTTCTTT
TRBV7-8	TRBJ2-7	TRBD2	once	CASSLGRSSGSYEQYF	TGTGCCAGCAGCTTAGGTCGGTCTAGCGGGAGCTACGAGCAGTACTTC
TRBV2	TRBJ2-5	TRBD2	once	CASSDVLAGIPQETQYF	TGTGCCAGCAGTGATGTGTTAGCGGGAATACCCCAAGAGACCCAGTACTTC
TRBV19	TRBJ2-7	.	few	CASSIDSAIPYEQYF	TGTGCCAGTAGTATCGACAGTGCAATCCCCTACGAGCAGTACTTC
TRBV5-1	TRBJ2-7	.	.	CASSVQGNEQYF	TGCGCCAGCAGCGTCCAGGGAAACGAGCAGTACTTC
TRBV4-1	TRBJ2-4	TRBD1	.	CASSQEAPGGQNIQYF	TGCGCCAGCAGCCAAGAGGCGCCAGGGGGACAAAACATTCAGTACTTC
TRBV5-6	TRBJ1-3	.	.	CASSYRQVRSGNTIYF	TGTGCCAGCAGCTACCGACAGGTTCGCTCTGGAAACACCATATATTTT
TRBV5-1	TRBJ2-7	TRBD2	.	CASSLVAGVYNEQYF	TGCGCCAGCAGTCTCGTAGCGGGAGTATATAACGAGCAGTACTTC
TRBV6-6	TRBJ2-1	TRBD1	.	CASSYSATGSYNEQFF	TGTGCCAGCAGTTACTCCGCGACAGGGTCATACAATGAGCAGTTCTTC
TRBV7-6	TRBJ2-1	TRBD1	.	CASSSTRGQGNEQFF	TGTGCCAGCAGCTCCACTCGGGGACAGGGGAATGAGCAGTTCTTC
TRBV28	TRBJ2-1	.	.	CASALGQRYNEQFF	TGTGCCAGCGCGCTGGGGCAGAGATACAATGAGCAGTTCTTC
TRBV5-1	TRBJ1-5	.	.	CASSLAGDGNQPQHF	TGCGCCAGCAGCTTGGCTGGAGATGGCAATCAGCCCCAGCATTTT
TRBV27	TRBJ1-1	TRBD1	.	CASSWSAGGTEAFF	TGTGCCAGCAGTTGGTCGGCAGGGGGCACTGAAGCTTTCTTT